The present T cell receptor (beta chain) was sequenced within a study of blood T cell repertoires in COVID-19. Looking at the study overall: The United States, Italy and Spain were the sources of the acute and convalescent COVID-19 samples. In each case, the material was cDNA or gDNA derived from T cells, B-cell-depleted T cells, or PBMCs.

Germline lookup yields CDR1 LGHNA and CDR2 YSLEER. With V trimmed by 4 bases and J by 1 base, 18 bases remained unmatched. The CDR3 extends over 20 amino acids. In the original processing: Reference gene primers were amplified, and this amplification served to estimate nucleated cell counts. The data were produced by immunoSEQ multiplex PCR, yet TCRdb's version contains in-frame clones alone and is incomplete. From that table come the V and J calls and clone size; the DNA was used to work out D and trimming. The sample includes roughly 52,000 clones, around 84% of them seen just once. Sequenced: peripheral blood. This chain uses TRBV4-3 with TRBJ2-4; 8 bases line up with TRBD1. The clonotype comes from a human donor in a cohort sampled during active or convalescent COVID-19. The CDR3 protein is CASSPTWGDRLAAAKNIQYF. The CDR3 DNA sequence: TGCGCCAGCAGCCCGACTTGGGGGGACAGGTTAGCGGCGGCCAAAAACATTCAGTACTTC.